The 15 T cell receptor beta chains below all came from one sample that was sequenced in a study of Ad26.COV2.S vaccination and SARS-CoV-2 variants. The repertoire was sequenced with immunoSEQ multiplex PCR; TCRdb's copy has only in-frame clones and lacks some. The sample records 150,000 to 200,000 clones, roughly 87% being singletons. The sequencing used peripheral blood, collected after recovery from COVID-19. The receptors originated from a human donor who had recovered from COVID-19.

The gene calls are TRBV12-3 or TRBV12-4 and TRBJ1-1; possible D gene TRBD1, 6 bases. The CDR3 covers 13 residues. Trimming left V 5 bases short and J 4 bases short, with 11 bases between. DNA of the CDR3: TGTGCCAGCAGTCCGGGACAAATCACTGAAGCTTTCTTT. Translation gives CASSPGQITEAFF.

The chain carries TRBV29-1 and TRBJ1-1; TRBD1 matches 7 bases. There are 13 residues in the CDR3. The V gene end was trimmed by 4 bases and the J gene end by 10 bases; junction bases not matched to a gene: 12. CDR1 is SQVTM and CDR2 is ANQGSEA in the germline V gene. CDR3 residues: CSVVRDSINGAFF. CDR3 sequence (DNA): TGCAGCGTTGTGAGGGACAGTATTAATGGAGCTTTCTTT.

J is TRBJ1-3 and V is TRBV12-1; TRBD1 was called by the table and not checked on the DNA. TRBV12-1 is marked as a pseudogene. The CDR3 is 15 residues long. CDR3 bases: TGTGCCAGCAGCGGCCGGACAACTTTTGGAAACACCATATATTTT. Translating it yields CASSGRTTFGNTIYF.

CDR3 sequence reads: CASTPGIAYEQYF. DNA for the CDR3: TGTGCCAGCACCCCAGGGATCGCCTACGAGCAGTACTTC. The chain employs TRBV7-2 and TRBJ2-7; tentatively, D is TRBD1 (5 bases). The CDR3 has 13 amino acids. Trimming took off 7 bases at V and 2 bases at J, with 12 bases between the two ends. CDR1 and CDR2 (germline): SGHTA, FQGNSA.

The CDR3 DNA sequence: TGCGCCAGCAGCTTGCGTACAGGGGGGGAATCACCCCTCCACTTT. Translating it yields CASSLRTGGESPLHF. The chain links TRBV5-1 to TRBJ1-6, with 8 bases fitting TRBD1. The germline V gene encodes CDR1 SGHRS and CDR2 YFSETQ. V trimming: 1 base; J trimming: 10 bases; junction bases outside the gene matches: 7. This CDR3 is 15 amino acids long.

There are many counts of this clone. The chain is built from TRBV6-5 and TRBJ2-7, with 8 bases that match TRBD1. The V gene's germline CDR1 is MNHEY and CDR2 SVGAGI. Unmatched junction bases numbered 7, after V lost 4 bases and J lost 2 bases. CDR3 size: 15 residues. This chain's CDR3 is CASSFGQGPTYEQYF. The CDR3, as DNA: TGTGCCAGCAGTTTCGGACAGGGTCCCACCTACGAGCAGTACTTC.

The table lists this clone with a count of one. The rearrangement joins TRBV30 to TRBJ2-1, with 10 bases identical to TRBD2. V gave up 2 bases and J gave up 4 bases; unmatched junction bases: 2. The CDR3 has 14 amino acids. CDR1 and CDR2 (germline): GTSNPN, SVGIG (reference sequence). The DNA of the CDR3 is TGTGCCTGGAGTTCACTAGCGGGATACAATGAGCAGTTCTTC. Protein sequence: CAWSSLAGYNEQFF.

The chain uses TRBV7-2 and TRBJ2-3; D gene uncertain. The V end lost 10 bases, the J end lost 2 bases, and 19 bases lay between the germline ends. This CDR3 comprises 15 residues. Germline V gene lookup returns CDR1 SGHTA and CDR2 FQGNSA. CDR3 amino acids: CATSVKAHYTDTQYF. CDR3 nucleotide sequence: TGTGCCACCTCAGTTAAGGCCCACTACACAGATACGCAGTATTTT.

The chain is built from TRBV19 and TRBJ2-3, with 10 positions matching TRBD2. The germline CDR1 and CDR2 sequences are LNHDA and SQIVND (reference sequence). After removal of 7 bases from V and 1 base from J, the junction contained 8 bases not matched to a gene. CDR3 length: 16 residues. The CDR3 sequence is CASTGQLAGRTDTQYF. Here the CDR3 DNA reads TGTGCCAGTACCGGTCAACTAGCGGGGCGCACAGATACGCAGTATTTT.

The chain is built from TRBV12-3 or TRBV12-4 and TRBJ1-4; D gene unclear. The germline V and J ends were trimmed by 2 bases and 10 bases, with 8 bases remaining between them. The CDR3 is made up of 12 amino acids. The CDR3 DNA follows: TGTGCCAGCAGTTTATTGTTGGGAAAACTGTTTTTT. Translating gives CASSLLLGKLFF.

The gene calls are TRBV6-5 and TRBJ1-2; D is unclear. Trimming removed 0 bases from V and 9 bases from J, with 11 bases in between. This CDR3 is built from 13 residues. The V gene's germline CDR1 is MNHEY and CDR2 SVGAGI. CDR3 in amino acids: CASSYSREYSYTF. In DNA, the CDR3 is TGTGCCAGCAGTTACTCGAGGGAGTATAGCTACACCTTC.

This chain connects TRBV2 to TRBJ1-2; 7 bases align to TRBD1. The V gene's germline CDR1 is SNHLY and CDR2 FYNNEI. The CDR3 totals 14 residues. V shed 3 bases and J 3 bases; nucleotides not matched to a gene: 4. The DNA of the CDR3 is TGTGCCAGCAGTGATATTGACAGGGACTATGGCTACACCTTC. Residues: CASSDIDRDYGYTF.

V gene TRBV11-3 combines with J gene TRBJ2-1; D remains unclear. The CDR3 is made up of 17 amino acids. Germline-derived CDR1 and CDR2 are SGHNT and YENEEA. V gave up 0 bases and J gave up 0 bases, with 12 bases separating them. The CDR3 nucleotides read TGTGCCAGCAGCTTAGATGTACCCGGGCGCTCCTACAATGAGCAGTTCTTC. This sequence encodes CASSLDVPGRSYNEQFF.

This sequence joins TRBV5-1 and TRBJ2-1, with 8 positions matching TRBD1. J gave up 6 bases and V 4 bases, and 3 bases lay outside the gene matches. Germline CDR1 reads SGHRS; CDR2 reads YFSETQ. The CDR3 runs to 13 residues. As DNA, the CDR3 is TGCGCCAGCAGCAAAGACAGGGGCAATGAGCAGTTCTTC. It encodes CASSKDRGNEQFF.

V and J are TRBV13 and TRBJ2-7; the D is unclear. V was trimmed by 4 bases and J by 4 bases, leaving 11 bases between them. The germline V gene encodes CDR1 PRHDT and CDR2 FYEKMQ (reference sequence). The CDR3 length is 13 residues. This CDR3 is CASSSTTHYEQYF. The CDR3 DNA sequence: TGTGCCAGCAGCTCGACCACACATTACGAGCAGTACTTC.